This TCR beta chain came from a study of T cells in Graves' hyperthyroidism and ophthalmopathy. Findings and caveats of the study: Ophthalmopathy could be told apart from stable hyperthyroidism with a 13 V-J model.

This clonotype was seen repeatedly, ten times or more. What it recognizes is unknown. The CDR3 regions of TCR beta were amplified from RNA transcripts. The study used the HTBI primer set for a first-round RT-PCR of the TCR CDR3. A single record per CDR3 protein comes from TCRdb applying MiXCR to the multiplex PCR reads. The sample contains approximately 330,000 distinct CDR3 sequences, approximately 14% of which appear only once. V dropped 2 bases and J dropped 2; count of bases not matched to a gene: 2. The CDR3 loop spans 14 amino acids. The V gene's germline CDR1 is ENHRY and CDR2 SYGVKD. The receptor was derived from a woman aged 40 to 49 with Graves' ophthalmopathy. The genes are TRBV10-3 and TRBJ2-7; 8 bases map to TRBD1. Sequences were obtained from blood. This CDR3 is CAISEDRGAYEQYF. The CDR3 DNA reads as TGTGCCATCAGTGAGGACAGGGGAGCCTACGAGCAGTACTTC.